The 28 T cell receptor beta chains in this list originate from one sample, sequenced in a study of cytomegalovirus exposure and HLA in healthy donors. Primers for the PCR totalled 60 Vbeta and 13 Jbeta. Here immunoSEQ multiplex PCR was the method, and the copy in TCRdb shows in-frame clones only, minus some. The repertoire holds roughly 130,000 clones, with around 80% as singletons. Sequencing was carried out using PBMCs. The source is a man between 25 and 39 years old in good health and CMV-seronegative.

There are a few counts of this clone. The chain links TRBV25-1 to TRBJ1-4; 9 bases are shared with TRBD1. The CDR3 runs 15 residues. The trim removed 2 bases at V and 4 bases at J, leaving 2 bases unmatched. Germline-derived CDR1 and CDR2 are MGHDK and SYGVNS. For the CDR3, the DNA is TGTGCCAGCAGTGAAACGGGACAGGGTAATGAAAAACTGTTTTTT. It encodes CASSETGQGNEKLFF.

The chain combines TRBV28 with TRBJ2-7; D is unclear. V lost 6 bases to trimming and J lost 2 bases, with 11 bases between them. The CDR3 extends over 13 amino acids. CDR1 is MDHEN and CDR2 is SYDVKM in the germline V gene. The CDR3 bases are TGTGCCAGCAGCCGAGACTCACCCTACGAGCAGTACTTC. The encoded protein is CASSRDSPYEQYF. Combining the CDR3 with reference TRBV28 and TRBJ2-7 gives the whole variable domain DVKVTQSSRYLVKRTGEKVFLECVQDMDHENMFWYRQDPGLGLRLIYFSYDVKMKEKGDIPEGYSVSREKKERFSLILESASTNQTSMYLCASSRDSPYEQYFGPGTRLTVT.

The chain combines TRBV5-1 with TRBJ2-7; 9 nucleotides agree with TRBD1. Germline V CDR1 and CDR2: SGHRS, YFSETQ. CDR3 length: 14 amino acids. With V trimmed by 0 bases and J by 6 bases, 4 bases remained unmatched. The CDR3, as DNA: TGCGCCAGCAGCTTGGCGGACAGGGGCCCCGAGCAGTACTTC. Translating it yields CASSLADRGPEQYF.

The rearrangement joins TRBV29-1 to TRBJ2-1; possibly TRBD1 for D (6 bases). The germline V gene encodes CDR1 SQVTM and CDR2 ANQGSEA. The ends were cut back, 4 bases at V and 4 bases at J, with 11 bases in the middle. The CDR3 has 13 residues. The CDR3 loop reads CSVAGHAYNEQFF. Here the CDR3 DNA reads TGCAGCGTTGCGGGACACGCATACAATGAGCAGTTCTTC.

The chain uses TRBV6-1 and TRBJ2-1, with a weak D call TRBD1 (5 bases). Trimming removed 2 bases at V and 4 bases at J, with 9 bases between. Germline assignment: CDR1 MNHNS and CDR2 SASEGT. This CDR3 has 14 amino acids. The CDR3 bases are TGTGCCAGCAGTGAATTGCAGGGATACAATGAGCAGTTCTTC. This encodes CASSELQGYNEQFF.

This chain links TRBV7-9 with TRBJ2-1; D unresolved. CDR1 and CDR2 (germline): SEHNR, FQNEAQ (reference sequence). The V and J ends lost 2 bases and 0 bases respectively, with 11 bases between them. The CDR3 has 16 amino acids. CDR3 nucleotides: TGTGCCAGCAGCTTACAAGGAGACGGCTCCTACAATGAGCAGTTCTTC. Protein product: CASSLQGDGSYNEQFF.

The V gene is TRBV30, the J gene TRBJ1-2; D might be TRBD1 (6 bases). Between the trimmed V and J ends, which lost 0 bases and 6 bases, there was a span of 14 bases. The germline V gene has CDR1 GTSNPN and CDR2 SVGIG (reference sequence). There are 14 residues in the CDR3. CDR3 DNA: TGTGCCTGGAGTGTAAACAGGGTTCCCCATGGCTACACCTTC. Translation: CAWSVNRVPHGYTF.

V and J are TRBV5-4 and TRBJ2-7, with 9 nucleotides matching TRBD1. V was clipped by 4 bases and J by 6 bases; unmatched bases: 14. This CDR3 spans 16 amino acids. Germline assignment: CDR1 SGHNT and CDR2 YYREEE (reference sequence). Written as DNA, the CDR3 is TGTGCCAGCAGCCCCCCCTTGGGACAGGGATTGGGCGAGCAGTACTTC. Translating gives CASSPPLGQGLGEQYF. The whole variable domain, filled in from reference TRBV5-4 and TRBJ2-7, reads ETGVTQSPTHLIKTRGQQVTLRCSSQSGHNTVSWYQQALGQGPQFIFQYYREEENGRGNFPPRFSGLQFPNYSSELNVNALELDDSALYLCASSPPLGQGLGEQYFGPGTRLTVT.

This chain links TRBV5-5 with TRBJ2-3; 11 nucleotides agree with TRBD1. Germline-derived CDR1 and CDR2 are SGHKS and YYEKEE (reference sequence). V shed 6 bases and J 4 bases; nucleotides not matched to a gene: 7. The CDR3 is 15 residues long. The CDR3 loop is CASIRGQGGPDTQYF. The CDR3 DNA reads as TGTGCCAGCATTCGGGGACAGGGGGGCCCAGATACGCAGTATTTT.

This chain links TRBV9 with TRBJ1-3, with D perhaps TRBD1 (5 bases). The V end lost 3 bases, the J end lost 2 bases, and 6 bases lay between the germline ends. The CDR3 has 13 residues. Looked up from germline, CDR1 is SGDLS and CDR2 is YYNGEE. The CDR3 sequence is CASSGGAGNTIYF. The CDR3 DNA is TGTGCCAGCAGCGGGGGGGCTGGAAACACCATATATTTT.

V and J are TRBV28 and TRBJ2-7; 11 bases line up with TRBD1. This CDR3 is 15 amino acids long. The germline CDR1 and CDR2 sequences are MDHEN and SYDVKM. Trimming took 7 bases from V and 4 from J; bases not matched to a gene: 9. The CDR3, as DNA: TGTGCCAGCACCGGCCTCGGACAGGGGGCTTACGAGCAGTACTTC. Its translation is CASTGLGQGAYEQYF.

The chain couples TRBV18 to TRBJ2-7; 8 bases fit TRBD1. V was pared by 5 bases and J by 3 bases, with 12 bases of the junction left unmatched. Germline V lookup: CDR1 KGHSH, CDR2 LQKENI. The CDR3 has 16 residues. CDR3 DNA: TGTGCCAGCTCATTACAATCTGACAGGGGTGTCTACGAGCAGTACTTC. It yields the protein CASSLQSDRGVYEQYF.

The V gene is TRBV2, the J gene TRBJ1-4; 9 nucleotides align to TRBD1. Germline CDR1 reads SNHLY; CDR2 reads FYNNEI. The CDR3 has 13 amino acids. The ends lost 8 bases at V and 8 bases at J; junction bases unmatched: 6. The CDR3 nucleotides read TGTGCCAGCGCGACAGGGGGGGCGGAAAAACTGTTTTTT. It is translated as CASATGGAEKLFF.

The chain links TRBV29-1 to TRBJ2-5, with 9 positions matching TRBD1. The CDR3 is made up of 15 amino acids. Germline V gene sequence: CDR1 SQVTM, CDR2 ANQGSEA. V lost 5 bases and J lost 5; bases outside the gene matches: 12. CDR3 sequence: CSVPGQGLPWETQYF. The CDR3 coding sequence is TGCAGCGTTCCCGGACAGGGGCTTCCATGGGAGACCCAGTACTTC.

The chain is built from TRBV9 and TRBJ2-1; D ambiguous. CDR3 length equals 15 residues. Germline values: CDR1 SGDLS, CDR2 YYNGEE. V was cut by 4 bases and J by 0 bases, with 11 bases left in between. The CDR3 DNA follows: TGTGCCAGCAGCCCTCACCTAAGCTCCTACAATGAGCAGTTCTTC. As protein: CASSPHLSSYNEQFF.

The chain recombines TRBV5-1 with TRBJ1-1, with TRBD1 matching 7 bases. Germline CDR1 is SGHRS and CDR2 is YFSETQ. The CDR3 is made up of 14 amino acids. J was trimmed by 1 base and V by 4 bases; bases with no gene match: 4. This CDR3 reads CASSDQGGNTEAFF. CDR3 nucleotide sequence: TGCGCCAGCAGCGACCAGGGGGGGAACACTGAAGCTTTCTTT.

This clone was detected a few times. The CDR3 DNA is TGTGCCAGTAGTATAGTTGCGGGGTCCTACGAGCAGTACTTC. Protein sequence: CASSIVAGSYEQYF. This chain uses TRBV19 with TRBJ2-7, with D possibly matching TRBD2 (6 bases). This CDR3 is built from 14 residues. Germline CDR1 reads LNHDA; CDR2 reads SQIVND (reference sequence). Trimming left V 1 base short and J 1 base short, with 8 bases between.

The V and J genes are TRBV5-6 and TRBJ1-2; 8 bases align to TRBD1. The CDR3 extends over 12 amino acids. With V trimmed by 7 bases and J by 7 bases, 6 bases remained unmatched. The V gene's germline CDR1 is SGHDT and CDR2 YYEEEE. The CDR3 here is CASAGQGLGYTF. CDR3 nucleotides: TGTGCCAGCGCCGGACAGGGCCTTGGCTACACCTTC. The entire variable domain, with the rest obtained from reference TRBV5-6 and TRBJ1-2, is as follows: DAGVTQSPTHLIKTRGQQVTLRCSPKSGHDTVSWYQQALGQGPQFIFQYYEEEERQRGNFPDRFSGHQFPNYSSELNVNALLLGDSALYLCASAGQGLGYTFGSGTRLTVV.

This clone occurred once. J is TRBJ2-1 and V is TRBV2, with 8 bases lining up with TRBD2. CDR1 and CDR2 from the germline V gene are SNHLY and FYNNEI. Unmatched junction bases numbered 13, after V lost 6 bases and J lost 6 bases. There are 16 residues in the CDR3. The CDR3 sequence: CASRGNRGGLGNEQFF. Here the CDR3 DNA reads TGTGCCAGCAGGGGGAATCGGGGGGGCTTAGGCAATGAGCAGTTCTTC.

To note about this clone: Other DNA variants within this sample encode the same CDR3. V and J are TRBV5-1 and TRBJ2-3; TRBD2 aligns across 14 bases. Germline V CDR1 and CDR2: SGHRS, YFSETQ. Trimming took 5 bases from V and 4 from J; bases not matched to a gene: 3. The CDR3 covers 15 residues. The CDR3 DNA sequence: TGCGCCAGCAGGGGACTAGCGGGAGTTGCAGATACGCAGTATTTT. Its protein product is CASRGLAGVADTQYF.

The CDR3 DNA is TGTGCCAGCAGGGGTTGGACAGGGGGCAGCCTGAGCTCCTACAATGAGCAGTTCTTC. Its translation: CASRGWTGGSLSSYNEQFF. The chain carries TRBV2 and TRBJ2-1, with 11 bases identical to TRBD1. The junction had 13 bases not matched to a gene; V was cut back by 6 bases and J by 0 bases. Germline CDR1 SNHLY, CDR2 FYNNEI. The CDR3 is made up of 19 amino acids.

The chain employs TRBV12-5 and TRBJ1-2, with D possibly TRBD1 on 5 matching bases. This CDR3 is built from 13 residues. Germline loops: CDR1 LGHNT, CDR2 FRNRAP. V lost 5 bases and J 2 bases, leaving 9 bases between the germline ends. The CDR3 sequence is CASGLGQNYGYTF. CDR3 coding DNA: TGTGCTAGTGGTCTGGGGCAGAACTATGGCTACACCTTC.

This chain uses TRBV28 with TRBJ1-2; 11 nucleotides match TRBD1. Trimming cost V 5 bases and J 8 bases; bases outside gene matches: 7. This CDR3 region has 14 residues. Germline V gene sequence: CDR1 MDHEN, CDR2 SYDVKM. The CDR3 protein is CASSTGTGGYGYTF. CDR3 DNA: TGTGCCAGCAGTACCGGGACAGGGGGATACGGCTACACCTTC.

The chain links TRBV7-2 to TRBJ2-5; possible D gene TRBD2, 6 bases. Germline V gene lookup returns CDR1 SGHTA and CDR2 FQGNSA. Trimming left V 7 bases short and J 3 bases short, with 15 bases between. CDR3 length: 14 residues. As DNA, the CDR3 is TGTGCCAGCACCCCGGTTGGGGGGAAAGAGACCCAGTACTTC. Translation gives CASTPVGGKETQYF.

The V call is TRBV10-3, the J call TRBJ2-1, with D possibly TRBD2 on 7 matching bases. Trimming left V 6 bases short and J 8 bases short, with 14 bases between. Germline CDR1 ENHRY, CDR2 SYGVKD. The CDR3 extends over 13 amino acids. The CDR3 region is CAIRGRGADEQFF. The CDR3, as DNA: TGTGCCATCAGGGGGAGGGGGGCCGATGAGCAGTTCTTC.

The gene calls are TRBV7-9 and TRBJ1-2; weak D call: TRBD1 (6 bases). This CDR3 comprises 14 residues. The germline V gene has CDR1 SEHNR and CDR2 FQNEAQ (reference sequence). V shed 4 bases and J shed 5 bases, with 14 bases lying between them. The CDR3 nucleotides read TGTGCCAGCAGCTCGCTGACAGGCGATTATGGCTACACCTTC. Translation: CASSSLTGDYGYTF.

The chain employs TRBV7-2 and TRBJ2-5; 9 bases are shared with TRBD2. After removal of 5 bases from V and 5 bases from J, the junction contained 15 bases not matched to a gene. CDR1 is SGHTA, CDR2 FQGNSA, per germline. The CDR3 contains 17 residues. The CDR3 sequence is CASSRGVRGGAWETQYF. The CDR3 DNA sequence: TGTGCCAGCAGCCGGGGCGTGCGCGGGGGGGCATGGGAGACCCAGTACTTC.

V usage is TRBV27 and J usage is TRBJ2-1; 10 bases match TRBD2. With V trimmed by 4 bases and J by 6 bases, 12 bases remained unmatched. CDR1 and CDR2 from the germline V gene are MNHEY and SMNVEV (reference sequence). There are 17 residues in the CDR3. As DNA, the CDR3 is TGTGCCAGCAGTTCACTTACTGCCGGGACTAGCGTCAATGAGCAGTTCTTC. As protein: CASSSLTAGTSVNEQFF.